This is a list of T cell receptor beta chains from one sample in a study of T cell repertoires in cytomegalovirus infection. These TCRs are of unknown antigen specificity. TCRdb used MiXCR to reprocess the reads, holding one entry per CDR3 protein. Altogether under 450,000 distinct CDR3 sequences are present, approximately 35% being singletons, with the ten largest covering roughly 12%. Specimen: cultured PBMCs, collected from culture after CMV antigen stimulation. Receptors originate from a human donor in good health (CMV status not recorded). Some clones in this sample may be carry-over from other donors' samples. Each CDR3 is given with its conserved first and last residue. The order of the fields is clone size, V gene, D gene, J gene, CDR3 protein, CDR3 DNA. A D gene is named only where the DNA matches it firmly. Part of the rows lack a size; the others show once, few, many or a class for expanded clones.

.	TRBV7-2	TRBD1	TRBJ1-2	CASSPGTGRLANYGYTF	TGTGCCAGCAGCCCCGGGACAGGGAGGTTAGCTAACTATGGCTACACCTTC
few	TRBV27	TRBD2	TRBJ2-3	CASGLAGEVDTQYF	TGTGCCAGCGGCTTAGCGGGAGAGGTAGATACGCAGTATTTT
few	TRBV7-9	TRBD2	TRBJ2-5	CASGGTSGEETQYF	TGTGCCAGCGGAGGGACTAGCGGGGAAGAGACCCAGTACTTC
many	TRBV12-3/TRBV12-4	TRBD2	TRBJ2-5	CASSLGLAGGLQETQYF	TGTGCCAGCAGTTTAGGACTAGCGGGAGGACTCCAAGAGACCCAGTACTTC
.	TRBV11-1	.	TRBJ2-7	CASSLSPGDTEQYF	TGTGCCAGCAGCTTAAGTCCCGGGGACACCGAGCAGTACTTC
.	TRBV7-8	TRBD2	TRBJ2-3	CASSRRLAGLNTQYF	TGTGCCAGCAGCCGAAGACTAGCGGGATTGAATACGCAGTATTTT
.	TRBV19	.	TRBJ1-6	CASHDGQSNSPLHF	TGTGCCAGTCATGATGGTCAAAGCAATTCACCCCTCCACTTT
.	TRBV5-4	.	TRBJ1-2	CASSSGPLDSYGYTF	TGTGCCAGCAGCTCCGGACCGCTCGATTCCTATGGCTACACCTTC
.	TRBV12-3/TRBV12-4	.	TRBJ2-3	CASSLEPSTDTQYF	TGTGCCAGCAGTTTAGAGCCGAGCACAGATACGCAGTATTTT
.	TRBV6-5	.	TRBJ1-4	CASSGEKRKLFF	TGTGCCAGCAGTGGGGAGAAAAGAAAACTGTTTTTT
.	TRBV27	.	TRBJ2-7	CASSPRTAGEQYF	TGTGCCAGCAGTCCAAGGACAGCCGGGGAGCAGTACTTC
.	TRBV29-1	TRBD1	TRBJ2-7	CSAGQGTGEQYF	TGCAGCGCAGGACAGGGAACGGGCGAGCAGTACTTC
few	TRBV28	.	TRBJ1-1	CASSSPGEGSTEAFF	TGTGCCAGCAGTTCACCCGGGGAGGGGAGCACTGAAGCTTTCTTT
.	TRBV7-7	.	TRBJ2-1	CASSLGGPGTYNEQFF	TGTGCCAGCAGCTTAGGAGGACCGGGAACCTACAATGAGCAGTTCTTC
.	TRBV3-1	TRBD2	TRBJ2-3	CASSQDSTSGSSPDTQYF	TGTGCCAGCAGCCAAGATTCAACTAGCGGGAGTTCACCAGATACGCAGTATTTT
few	TRBV18	.	TRBJ1-3	CASSPFMDRAGNTIYF	TGTGCCAGCTCACCGTTTATGGACAGAGCTGGAAACACCATATATTTT
.	TRBV5-1	.	TRBJ2-5	CASSFRSQETQYF	TGCGCCAGCAGCTTCAGGAGCCAAGAGACCCAGTACTTC
.	TRBV7-9	.	TRBJ2-5	CAGIPRREETQYF	TGTGCCGGCATCCCCAGGCGGGAAGAGACCCAGTACTTC
.	TRBV5-1	.	TRBJ1-4	CASSSSATNEKLFF	TGCGCCAGCAGCTCTAGTGCAACTAATGAAAAACTGTTTTTT
.	TRBV7-8	.	TRBJ2-3	CASSLKRPDTQYF	TGTGCCAGCAGCCTAAAACGACCAGATACGCAGTATTTT
few	TRBV7-2	TRBD2	TRBJ2-1	CASSLLGGSPNEQFF	TGTGCCAGCAGCTTATTAGGCGGGAGTCCCAATGAGCAGTTCTTC
few	TRBV7-8	.	TRBJ1-1	CASSPRPGLSNTEAFF	TGTGCCAGCAGCCCGAGGCCCGGGCTTAGTAACACTGAAGCTTTCTTT
few	TRBV12-3/TRBV12-4	.	TRBJ1-5	CASSFRQANQPQHF	TGTGCCAGCAGTTTTCGACAGGCTAATCAGCCCCAGCATTTT
many	TRBV7-8	TRBD1	TRBJ1-6	CASSLLRDRGYPPLHF	TGTGCCAGCAGCTTATTACGGGACAGGGGGTATCCACCCCTCCACTTT
.	TRBV7-2	TRBD2	TRBJ2-1	CASRLLAGFNNEQFF	TGTGCCAGCCGCCTACTAGCGGGATTCAACAATGAGCAGTTCTTC
.	TRBV29-1	TRBD2	TRBJ2-5	CSVMNAGGPSETQYF	TGCAGCGTTATGAATGCGGGAGGGCCCTCGGAGACCCAGTACTTC